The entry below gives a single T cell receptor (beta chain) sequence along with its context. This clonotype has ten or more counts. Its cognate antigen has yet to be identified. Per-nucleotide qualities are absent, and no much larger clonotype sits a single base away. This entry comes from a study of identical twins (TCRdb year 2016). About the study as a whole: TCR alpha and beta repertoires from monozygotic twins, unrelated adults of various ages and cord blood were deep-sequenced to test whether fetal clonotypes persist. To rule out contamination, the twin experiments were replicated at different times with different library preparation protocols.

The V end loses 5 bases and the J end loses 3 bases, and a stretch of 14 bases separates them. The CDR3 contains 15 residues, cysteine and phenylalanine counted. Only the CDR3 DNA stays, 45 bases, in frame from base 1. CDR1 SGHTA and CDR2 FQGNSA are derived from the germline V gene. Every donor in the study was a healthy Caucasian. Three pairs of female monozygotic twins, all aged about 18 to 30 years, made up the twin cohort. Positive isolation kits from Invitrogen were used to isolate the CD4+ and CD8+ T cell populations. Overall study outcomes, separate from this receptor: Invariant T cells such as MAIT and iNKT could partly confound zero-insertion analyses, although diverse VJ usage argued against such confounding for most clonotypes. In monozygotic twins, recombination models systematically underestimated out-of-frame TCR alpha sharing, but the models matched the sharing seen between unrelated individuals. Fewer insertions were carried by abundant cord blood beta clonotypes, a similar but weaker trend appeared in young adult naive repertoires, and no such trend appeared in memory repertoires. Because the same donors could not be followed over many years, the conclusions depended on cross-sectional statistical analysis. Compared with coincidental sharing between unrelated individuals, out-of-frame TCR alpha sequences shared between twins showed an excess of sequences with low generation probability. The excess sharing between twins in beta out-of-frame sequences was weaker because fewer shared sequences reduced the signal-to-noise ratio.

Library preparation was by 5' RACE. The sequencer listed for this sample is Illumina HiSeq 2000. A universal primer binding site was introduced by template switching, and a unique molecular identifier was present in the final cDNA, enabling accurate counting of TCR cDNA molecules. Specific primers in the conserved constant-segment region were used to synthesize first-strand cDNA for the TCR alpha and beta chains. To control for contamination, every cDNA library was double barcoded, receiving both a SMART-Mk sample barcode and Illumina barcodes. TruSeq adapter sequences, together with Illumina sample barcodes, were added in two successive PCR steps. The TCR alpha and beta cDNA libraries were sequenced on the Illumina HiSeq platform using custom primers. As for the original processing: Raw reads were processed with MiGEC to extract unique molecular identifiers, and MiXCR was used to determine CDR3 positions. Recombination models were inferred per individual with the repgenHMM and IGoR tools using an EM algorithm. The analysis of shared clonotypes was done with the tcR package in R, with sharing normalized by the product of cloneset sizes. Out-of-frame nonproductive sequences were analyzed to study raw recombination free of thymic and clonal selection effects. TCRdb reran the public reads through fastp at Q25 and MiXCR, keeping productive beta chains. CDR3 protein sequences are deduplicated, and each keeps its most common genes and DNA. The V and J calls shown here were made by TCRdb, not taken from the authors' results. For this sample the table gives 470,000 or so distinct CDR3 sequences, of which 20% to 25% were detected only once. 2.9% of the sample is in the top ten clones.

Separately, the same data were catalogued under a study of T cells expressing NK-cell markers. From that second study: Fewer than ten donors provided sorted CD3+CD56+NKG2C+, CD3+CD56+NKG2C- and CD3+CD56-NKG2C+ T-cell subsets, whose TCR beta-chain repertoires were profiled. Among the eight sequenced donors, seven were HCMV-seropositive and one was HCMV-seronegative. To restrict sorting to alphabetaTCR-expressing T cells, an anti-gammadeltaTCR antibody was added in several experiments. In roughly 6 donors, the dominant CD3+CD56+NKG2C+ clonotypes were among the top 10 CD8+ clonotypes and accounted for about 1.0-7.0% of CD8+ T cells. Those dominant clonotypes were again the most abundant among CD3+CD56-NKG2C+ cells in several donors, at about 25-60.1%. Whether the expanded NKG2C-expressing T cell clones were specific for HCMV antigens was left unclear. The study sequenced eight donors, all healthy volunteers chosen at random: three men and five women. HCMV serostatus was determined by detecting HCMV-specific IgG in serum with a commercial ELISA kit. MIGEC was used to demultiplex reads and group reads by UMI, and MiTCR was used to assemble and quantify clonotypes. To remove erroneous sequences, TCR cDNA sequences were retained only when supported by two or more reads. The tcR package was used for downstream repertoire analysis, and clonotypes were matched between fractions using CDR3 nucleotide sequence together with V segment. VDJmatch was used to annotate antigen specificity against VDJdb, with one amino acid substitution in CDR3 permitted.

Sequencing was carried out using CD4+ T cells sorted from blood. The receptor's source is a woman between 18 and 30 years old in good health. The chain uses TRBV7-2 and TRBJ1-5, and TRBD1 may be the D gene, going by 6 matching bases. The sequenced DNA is TGTGCCAGCAGCGTTTTACCAGGGGTCAATCAGCCCCAGCATTTT. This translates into CASSVLPGVNQPQHF. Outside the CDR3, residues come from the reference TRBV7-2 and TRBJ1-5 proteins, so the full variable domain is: GAGVSQSPSNKVTEKGKDVELRCDPISGHTALYWYRQSLGQGLEFLIYFQGNSAPDKSGLPSDRFSAERTGGSVSTLTIQRTQQEDSAVYLCASSVLPGVNQPQHFGDGTRLSIL.